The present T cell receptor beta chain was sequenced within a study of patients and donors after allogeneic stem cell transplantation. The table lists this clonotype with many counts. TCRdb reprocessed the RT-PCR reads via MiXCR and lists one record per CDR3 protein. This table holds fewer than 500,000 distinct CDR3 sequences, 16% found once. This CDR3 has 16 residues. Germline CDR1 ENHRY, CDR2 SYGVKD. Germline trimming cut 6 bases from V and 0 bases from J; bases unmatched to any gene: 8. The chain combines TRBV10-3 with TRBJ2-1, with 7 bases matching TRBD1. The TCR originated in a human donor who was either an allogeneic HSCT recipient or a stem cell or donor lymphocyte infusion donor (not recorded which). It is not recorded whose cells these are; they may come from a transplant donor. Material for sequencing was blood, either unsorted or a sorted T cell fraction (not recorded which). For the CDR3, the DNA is TGTGCCATCAGCGAACTTCGACAGGGCTCCTACAATGAGCAGTTCTTC. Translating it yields CAISELRQGSYNEQFF.